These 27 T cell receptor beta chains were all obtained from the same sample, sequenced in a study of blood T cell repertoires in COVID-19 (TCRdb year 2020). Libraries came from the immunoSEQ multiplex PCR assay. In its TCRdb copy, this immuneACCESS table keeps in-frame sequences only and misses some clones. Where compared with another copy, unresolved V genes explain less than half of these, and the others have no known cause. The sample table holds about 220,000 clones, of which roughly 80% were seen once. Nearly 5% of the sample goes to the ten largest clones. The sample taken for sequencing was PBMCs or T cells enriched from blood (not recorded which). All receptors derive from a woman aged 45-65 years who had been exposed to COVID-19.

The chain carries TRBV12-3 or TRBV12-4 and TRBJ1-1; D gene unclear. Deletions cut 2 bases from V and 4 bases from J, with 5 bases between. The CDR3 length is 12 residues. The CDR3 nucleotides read TGTGCCAGCAGTTTACAGGTCACTGAAGCTTTCTTT. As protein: CASSLQVTEAFF.

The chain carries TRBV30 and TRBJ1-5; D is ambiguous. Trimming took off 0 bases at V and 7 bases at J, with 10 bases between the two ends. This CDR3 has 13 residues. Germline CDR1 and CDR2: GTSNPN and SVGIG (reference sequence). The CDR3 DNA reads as TGTGCCTGGAGTGTTGATACGCAGCAGCCCCAGCATTTT. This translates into CAWSVDTQQPQHF.

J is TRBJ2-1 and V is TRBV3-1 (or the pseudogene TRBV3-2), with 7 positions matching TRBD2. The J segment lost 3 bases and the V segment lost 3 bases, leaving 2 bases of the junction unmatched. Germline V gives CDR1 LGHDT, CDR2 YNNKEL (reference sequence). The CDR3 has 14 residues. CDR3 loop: CASSQRGFYNEQFF. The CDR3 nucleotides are TGTGCCAGCAGCCAGCGGGGGTTCTACAATGAGCAGTTCTTC.

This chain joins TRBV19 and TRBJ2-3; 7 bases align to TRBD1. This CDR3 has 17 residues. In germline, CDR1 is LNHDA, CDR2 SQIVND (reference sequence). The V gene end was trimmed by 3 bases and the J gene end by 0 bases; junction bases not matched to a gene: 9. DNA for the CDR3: TGTGCCAGTAGTATTGGTATCGGGACAGCAAGCACAGATACGCAGTATTTT. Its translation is CASSIGIGTASTDTQYF. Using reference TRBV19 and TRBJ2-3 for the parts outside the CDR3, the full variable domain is DGGITQSPKYLFRKEGQNVTLSCEQNLNHDAMYWYRQDPGQGLRLIYYSQIVNDFQKGDIAEGYSVSREKKESFPLTVTSAQKNPTAFYLCASSIGIGTASTDTQYFGPGTRLTVL.

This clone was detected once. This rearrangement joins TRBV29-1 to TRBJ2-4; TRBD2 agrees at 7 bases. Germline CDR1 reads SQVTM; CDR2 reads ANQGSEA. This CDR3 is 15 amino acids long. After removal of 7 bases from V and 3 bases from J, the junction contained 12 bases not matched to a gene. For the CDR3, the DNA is TGCAGCGCCCGGGGGGATAGCAGAGTCAAAAACATTCAGTACTTC. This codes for CSARGDSRVKNIQYF.

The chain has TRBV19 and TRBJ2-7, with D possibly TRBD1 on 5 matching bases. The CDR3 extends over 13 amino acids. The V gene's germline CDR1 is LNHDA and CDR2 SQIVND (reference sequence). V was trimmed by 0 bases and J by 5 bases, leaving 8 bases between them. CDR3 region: CASSIEQGDEQYF. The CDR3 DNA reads TGTGCCAGTAGTATAGAGCAAGGGGACGAGCAGTACTTC. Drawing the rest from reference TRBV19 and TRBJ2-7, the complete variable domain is DGGITQSPKYLFRKEGQNVTLSCEQNLNHDAMYWYRQDPGQGLRLIYYSQIVNDFQKGDIAEGYSVSREKKESFPLTVTSAQKNPTAFYLCASSIEQGDEQYFGPGTRLTVT.

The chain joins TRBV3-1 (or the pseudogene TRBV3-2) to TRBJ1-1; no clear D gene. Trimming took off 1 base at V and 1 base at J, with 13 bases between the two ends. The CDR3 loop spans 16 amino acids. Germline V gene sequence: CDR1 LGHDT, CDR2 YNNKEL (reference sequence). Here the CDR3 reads CASSQVGPRGNTEAFF. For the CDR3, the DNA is TGTGCCAGCAGCCAAGTCGGGCCCCGGGGGAACACTGAAGCTTTCTTT.

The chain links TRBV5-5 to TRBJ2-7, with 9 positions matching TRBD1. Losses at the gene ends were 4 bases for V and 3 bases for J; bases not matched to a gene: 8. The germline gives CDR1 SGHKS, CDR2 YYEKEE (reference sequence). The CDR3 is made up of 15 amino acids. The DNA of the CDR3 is TGTGCCAGCAGCACCGGGACAGGGACACACTACGAGCAGTACTTC. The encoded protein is CASSTGTGTHYEQYF.

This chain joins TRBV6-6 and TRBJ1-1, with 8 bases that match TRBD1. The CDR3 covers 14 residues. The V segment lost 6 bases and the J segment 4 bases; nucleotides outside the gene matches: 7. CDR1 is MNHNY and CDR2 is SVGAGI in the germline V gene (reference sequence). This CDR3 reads CASRSGQGRTEAFF. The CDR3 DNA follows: TGTGCCAGCAGGTCAGGACAGGGCCGCACTGAAGCTTTCTTT.

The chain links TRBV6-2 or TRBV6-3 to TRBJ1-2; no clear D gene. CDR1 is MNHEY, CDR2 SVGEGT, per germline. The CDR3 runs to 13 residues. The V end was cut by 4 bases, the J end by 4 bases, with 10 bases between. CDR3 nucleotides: TGTGCCAGCAGTTTCGACGGACTCTATGGCTACACCTTC. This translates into CASSFDGLYGYTF.

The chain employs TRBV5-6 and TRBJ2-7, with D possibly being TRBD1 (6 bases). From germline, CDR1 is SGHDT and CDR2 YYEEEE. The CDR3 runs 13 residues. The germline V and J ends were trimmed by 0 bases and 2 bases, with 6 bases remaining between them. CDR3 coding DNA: TGTGCCAGCAGCTTGGACAGGGCCTACGAGCAGTACTTC. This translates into CASSLDRAYEQYF.

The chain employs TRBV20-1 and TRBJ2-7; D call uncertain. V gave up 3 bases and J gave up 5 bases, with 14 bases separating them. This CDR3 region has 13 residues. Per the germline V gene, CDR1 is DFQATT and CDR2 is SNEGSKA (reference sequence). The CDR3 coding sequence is TGCAGTGCTAGTAACTTTGGGCTCCACGAGCAGTACTTC. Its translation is CSASNFGLHEQYF.

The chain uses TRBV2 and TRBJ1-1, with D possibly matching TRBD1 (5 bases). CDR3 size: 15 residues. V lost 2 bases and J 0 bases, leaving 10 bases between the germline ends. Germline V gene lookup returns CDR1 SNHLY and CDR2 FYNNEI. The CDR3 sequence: CASSEIGGMNTEAFF. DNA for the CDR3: TGTGCCAGCAGTGAAATCGGGGGAATGAACACTGAAGCTTTCTTT.

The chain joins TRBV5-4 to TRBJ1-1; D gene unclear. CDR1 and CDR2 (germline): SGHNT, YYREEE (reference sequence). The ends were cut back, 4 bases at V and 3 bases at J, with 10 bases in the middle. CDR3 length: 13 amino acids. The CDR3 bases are TGTGCCAGCAGCCGTGAGCGGGACACTGAAGCTTTCTTT. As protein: CASSRERDTEAFF.

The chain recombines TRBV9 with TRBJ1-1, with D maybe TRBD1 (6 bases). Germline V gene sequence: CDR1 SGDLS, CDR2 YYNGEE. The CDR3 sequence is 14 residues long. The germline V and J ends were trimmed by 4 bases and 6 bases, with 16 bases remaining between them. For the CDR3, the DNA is TGTGCCAGCAGCCCGACGGGGGGGCAATCTGAAGCTTTCTTT. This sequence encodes CASSPTGGQSEAFF.

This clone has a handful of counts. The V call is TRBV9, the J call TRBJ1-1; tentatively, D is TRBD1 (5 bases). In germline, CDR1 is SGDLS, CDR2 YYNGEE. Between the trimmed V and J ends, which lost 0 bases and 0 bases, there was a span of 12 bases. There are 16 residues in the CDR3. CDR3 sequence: CASSVAGASLNTEAFF. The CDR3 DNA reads TGTGCCAGCAGCGTAGCTGGGGCCAGCCTGAACACTGAAGCTTTCTTT. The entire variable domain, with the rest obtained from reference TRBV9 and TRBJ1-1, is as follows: DSGVTQTPKHLITATGQRVTLRCSPRSGDLSVYWYQQSLDQGLQFLIQYYNGEERAKGNILERFSAQQFPDLHSELNLSSLELGDSALYFCASSVAGASLNTEAFFGQGTRLTVV.

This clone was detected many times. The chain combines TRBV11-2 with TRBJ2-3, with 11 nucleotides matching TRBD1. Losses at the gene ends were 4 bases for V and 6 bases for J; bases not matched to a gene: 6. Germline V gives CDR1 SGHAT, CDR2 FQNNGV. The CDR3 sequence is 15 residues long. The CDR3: CASSSRTGGFDTQYF. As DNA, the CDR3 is TGTGCCAGCAGCTCCCGGACAGGGGGCTTTGATACGCAGTATTTT.

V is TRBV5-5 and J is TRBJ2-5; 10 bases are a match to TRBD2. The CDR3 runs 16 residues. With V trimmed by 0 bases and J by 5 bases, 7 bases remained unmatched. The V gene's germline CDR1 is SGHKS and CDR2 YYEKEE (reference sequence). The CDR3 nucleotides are TGTGCCAGCAGCTTGGTGGCTAGCGGGGGTGGGGAGACCCAGTACTTC. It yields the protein CASSLVASGGGETQYF.

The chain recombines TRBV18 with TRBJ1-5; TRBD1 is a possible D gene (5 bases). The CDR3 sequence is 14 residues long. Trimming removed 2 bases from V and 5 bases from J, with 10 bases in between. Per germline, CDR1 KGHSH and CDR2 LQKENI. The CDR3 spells CASSPSGSDQPQHF. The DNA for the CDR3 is TGTGCCAGCTCACCATCAGGGTCGGATCAGCCCCAGCATTTT.

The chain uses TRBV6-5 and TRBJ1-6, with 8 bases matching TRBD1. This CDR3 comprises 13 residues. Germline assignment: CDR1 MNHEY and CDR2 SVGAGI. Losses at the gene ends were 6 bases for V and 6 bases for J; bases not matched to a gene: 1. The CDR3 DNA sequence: TGTGCCAGCAGACAGGGGGGTAATTCACCCCTCCACTTT. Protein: CASRQGGNSPLHF.

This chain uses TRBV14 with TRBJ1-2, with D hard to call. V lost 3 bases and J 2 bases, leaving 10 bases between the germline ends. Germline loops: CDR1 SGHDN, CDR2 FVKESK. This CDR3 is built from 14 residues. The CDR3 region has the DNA TGTGCCAGCAGCCAGGTGACCAGGAACTATGGCTACACCTTC. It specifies CASSQVTRNYGYTF.

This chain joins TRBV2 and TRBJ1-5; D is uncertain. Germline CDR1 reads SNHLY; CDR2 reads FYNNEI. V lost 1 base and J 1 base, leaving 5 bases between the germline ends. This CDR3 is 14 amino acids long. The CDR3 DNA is TGTGCCAGCAGTGAAGTAGTGAGCAATCAGCCCCAGCATTTT. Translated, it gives CASSEVVSNQPQHF.

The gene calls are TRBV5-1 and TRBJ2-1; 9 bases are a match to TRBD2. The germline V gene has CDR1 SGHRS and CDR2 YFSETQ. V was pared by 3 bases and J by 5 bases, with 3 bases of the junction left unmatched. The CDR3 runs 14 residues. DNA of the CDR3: TGCGCCAGCAGCTCCGGGACTAGCAACAATGAGCAGTTCTTC. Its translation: CASSSGTSNNEQFF.

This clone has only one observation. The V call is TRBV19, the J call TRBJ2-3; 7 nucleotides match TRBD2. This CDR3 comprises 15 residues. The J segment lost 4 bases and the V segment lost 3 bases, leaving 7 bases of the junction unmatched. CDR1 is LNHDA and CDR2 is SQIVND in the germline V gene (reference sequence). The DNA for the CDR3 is TGTGCCAGTAGTATCGGGGGGAGCTCTTCAGATACGCAGTATTTT. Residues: CASSIGGSSSDTQYF. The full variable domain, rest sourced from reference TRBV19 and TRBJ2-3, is DGGITQSPKYLFRKEGQNVTLSCEQNLNHDAMYWYRQDPGQGLRLIYYSQIVNDFQKGDIAEGYSVSREKKESFPLTVTSAQKNPTAFYLCASSIGGSSSDTQYFGPGTRLTVL.

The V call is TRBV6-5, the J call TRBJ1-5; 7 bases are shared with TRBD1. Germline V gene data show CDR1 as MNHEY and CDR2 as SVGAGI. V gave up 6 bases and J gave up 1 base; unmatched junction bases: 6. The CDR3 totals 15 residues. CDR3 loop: CASRYRGGSNQPQHF. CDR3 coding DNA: TGTGCCAGCAGATACAGGGGTGGGAGCAATCAGCCCCAGCATTTT.

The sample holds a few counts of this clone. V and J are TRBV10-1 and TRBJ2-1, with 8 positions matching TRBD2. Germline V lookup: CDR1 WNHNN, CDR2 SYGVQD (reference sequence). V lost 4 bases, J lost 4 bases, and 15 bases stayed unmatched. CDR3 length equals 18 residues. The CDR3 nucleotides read TGCGCCAGCAGTGGGCCCCTAGGGAGAGCGGGGGAGTACAATGAGCAGTTCTTC. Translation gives CASSGPLGRAGEYNEQFF.

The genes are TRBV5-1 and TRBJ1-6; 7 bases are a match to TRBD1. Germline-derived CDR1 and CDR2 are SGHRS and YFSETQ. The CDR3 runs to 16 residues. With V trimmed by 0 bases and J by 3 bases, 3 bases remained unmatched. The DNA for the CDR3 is TGCGCCAGCAGCTTGGAAGGGGGCAGCTATAATTCACCCCTCCACTTT. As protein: CASSLEGGSYNSPLHF.